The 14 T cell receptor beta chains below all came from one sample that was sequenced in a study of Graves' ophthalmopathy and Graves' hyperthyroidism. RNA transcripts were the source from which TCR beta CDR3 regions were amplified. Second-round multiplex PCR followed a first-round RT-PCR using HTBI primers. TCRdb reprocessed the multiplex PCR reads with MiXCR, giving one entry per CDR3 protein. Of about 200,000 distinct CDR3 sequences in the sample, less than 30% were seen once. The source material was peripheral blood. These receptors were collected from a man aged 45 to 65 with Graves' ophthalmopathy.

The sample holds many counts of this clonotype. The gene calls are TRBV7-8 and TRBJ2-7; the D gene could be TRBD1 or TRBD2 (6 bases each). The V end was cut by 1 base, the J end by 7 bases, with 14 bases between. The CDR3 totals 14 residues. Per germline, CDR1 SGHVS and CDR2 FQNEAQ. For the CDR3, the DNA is TGTGCCAGCAGCTTAGTCCCGGGGGCGGATGAGCAGTACTTC. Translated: CASSLVPGADEQYF.

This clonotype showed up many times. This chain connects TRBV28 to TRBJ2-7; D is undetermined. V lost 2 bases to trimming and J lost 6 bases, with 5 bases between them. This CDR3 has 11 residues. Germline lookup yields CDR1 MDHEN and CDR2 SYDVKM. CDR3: CASSLSSEQYF. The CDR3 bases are TGTGCCAGCAGTTTAAGTAGCGAGCAGTACTTC.

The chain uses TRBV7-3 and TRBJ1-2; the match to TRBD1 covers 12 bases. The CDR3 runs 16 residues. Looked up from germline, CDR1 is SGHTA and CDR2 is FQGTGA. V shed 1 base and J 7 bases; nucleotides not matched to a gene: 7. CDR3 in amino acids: CASSLRVGQGAGGYTF. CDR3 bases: TGTGCCAGCAGCTTAAGAGTGGGACAGGGGGCAGGTGGCTACACCTTC.

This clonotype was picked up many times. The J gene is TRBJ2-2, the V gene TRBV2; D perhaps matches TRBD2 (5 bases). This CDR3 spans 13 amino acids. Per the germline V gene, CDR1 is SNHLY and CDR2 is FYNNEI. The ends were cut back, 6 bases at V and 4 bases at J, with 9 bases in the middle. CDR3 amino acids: CASRTDFTGELFF. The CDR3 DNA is TGTGCCAGCAGGACGGACTTCACCGGGGAGCTGTTTTTT.

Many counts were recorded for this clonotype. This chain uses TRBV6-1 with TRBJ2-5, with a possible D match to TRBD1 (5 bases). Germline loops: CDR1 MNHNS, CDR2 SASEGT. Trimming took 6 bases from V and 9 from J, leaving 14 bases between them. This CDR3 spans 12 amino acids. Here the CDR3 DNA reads TGTGCCAGCAGCGACGCTCCCAGGGCCCAGTACTTC. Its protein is CASSDAPRAQYF.

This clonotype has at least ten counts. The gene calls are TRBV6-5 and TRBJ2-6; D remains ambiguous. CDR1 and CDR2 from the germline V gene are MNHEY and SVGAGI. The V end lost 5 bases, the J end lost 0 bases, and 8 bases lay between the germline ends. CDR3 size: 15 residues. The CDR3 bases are TGTGCCAGCAGTCGCCCTAGCTCTGGGGCCAACGTCCTGACTTTC. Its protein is CASSRPSSGANVLTF.

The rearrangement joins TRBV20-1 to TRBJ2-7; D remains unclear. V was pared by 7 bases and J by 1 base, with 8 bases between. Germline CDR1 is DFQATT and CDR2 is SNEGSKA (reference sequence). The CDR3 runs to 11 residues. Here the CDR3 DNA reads TGCAGTGGTGGGATATCCTACGAGCAGTACTTC. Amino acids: CSGGISYEQYF.

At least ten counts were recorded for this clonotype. The CDR3 DNA sequence: TGCGCCAGCAGCTTGGGGGGCCCAGGAGGTGGCAATCAGCCCCAGCATTTT. Its protein product is CASSLGGPGGGNQPQHF. This rearrangement joins TRBV5-1 to TRBJ1-5; a possible D gene is TRBD1 (5 bases). The CDR3 sequence is 17 residues long. Trimming took off 0 bases at V and 2 bases at J, with 15 bases between the two ends. Germline loops: CDR1 SGHRS, CDR2 YFSETQ.

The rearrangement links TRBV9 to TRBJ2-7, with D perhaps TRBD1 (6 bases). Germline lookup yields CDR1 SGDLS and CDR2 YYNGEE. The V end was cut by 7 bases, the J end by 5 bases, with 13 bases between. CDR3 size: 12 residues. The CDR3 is CASGGEGNEQYF. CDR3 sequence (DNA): TGTGCCAGCGGGGGCGAGGGAAACGAGCAGTACTTC.

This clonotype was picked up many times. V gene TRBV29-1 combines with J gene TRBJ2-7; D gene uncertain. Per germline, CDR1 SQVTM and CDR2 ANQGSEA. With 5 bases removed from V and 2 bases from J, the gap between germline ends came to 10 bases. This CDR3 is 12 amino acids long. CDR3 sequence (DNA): TGCAGCGTTTGGGCAGGACCCTACGAGCAGTACTTC. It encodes CSVWAGPYEQYF.

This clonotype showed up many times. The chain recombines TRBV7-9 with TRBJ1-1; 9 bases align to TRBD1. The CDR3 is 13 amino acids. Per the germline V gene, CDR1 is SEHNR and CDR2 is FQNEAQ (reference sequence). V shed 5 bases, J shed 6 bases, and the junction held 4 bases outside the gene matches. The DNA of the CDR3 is TGTGCCAGCAGCCCACAGGGGGCTCCTGAAGCTTTCTTT. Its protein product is CASSPQGAPEAFF.

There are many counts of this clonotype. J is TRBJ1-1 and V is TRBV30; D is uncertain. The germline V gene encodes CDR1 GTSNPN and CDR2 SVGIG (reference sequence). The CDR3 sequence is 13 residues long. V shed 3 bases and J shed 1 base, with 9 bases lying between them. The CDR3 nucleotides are TGTGCCTGGAGCCGGACGAGGAACACTGAAGCTTTCTTT. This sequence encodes CAWSRTRNTEAFF.

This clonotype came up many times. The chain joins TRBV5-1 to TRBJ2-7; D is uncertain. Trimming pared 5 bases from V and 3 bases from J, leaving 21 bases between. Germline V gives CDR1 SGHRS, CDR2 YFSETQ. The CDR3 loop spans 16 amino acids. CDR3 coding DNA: TGCGCCAGCAGGCTGATGGCTGCCACGCTGGGCTACGAGCAGTACTTC. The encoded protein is CASRLMAATLGYEQYF.

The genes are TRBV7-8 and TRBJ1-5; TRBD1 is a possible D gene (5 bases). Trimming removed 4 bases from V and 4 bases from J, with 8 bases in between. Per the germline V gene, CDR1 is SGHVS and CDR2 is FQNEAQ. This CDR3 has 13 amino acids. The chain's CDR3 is CASSSGPNQPQHF. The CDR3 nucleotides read TGTGCCAGCAGCTCGGGACCAAATCAGCCCCAGCATTTT.